These T cell receptor beta chains were read from a single sample in a study of a mutant IDH1 vaccine in newly diagnosed glioma. The antigens of these receptors remain unknown. TCRdb's copy holds only in-frame clones and misses some; the assay was immunoSEQ multiplex PCR. The sample has under 30,000 clones, 80% to 85% seen once. The sequences come from PBMCs, collected from a glioma patient whose treatment included an IDH1 peptide vaccine. These receptors all come from a man in his forties with glioma. Both conserved end residues are part of each CDR3. Fields, in order: J gene, D gene, clone size, V gene, CDR3 DNA, CDR3 protein. The D gene is left open where the match is weak. A clone size is listed for some rows: how often the clone was seen (once, few, many), or a class if it is expanded.

j_call: TRBJ1-5
d_call: NA
clone_size: NA
v_call: TRBV6-5
cdr3_nt: TGTGCCAGCACCAACAGACGGTATAGCAATCAGCCCCAGCATTTT
cdr3_aa: CASTNRRYSNQPQHF

j_call: TRBJ1-5
d_call: NA
clone_size: NA
v_call: TRBV10-2
cdr3_nt: TGCGCCAGCAGGCAGACAGTTACTCGGCCCCAGCATTTT
cdr3_aa: CASRQTVTRPQHF

j_call: TRBJ2-7
d_call: TRBD1
clone_size: NA
v_call: TRBV9
cdr3_nt: TGTGCCAGCAGCCTATGGGACAGCGGCTCCTACGAGCAGTACTTC
cdr3_aa: CASSLWDSGSYEQYF

j_call: TRBJ1-2
d_call: NA
clone_size: NA
v_call: TRBV4-3
cdr3_nt: TGCGCCAGCAGCCAACCCGGACAGTATGGCTACACCTTC
cdr3_aa: CASSQPGQYGYTF

j_call: TRBJ2-5
d_call: NA
clone_size: NA
v_call: TRBV27
cdr3_nt: TGTGCCAGCAGTTTACGGCAGACGGGGACCCAGTACTTC
cdr3_aa: CASSLRQTGTQYF

j_call: TRBJ2-5
d_call: NA
clone_size: NA
v_call: TRBV6-6
cdr3_nt: TGTGCCAGCAGACACTTGACAGGGACTGGAGAGACCCAGTACTTC
cdr3_aa: CASRHLTGTGETQYF

j_call: TRBJ2-2
d_call: TRBD2
clone_size: NA
v_call: TRBV2
cdr3_nt: TGTGCCAGCAGTCCCGGGGCGGGAGTCAACACCGGGGAGCTGTTTTTT
cdr3_aa: CASSPGAGVNTGELFF

j_call: TRBJ2-1
d_call: NA
clone_size: NA
v_call: TRBV2
cdr3_nt: TGTGCCAGCAGTGAAGTCGGGGACGGGGGTAGTGATGAGCAGTTCTTC
cdr3_aa: CASSEVGDGGSDEQFF

j_call: TRBJ2-1
d_call: NA
clone_size: NA
v_call: TRBV7-2
cdr3_nt: TGTGCCAGCAGCTCAGGACTGTTTTCCTACAATGAGCAGTTCTTC
cdr3_aa: CASSSGLFSYNEQFF

j_call: TRBJ2-5
d_call: NA
clone_size: NA
v_call: TRBV7-8
cdr3_nt: TGTGCCAGCAGCCACCTCGGGGGCGAGACCCAGTACTTC
cdr3_aa: CASSHLGGETQYF

j_call: TRBJ1-6
d_call: NA
clone_size: NA
v_call: TRBV30
cdr3_nt: TGTGCCTGGAGTGTACTCCCGGCACGGGTTGGGTCACCCCTCCACTTT
cdr3_aa: CAWSVLPARVGSPLHF

j_call: TRBJ1-1
d_call: NA
clone_size: NA
v_call: TRBV7-9
cdr3_nt: TGTGCCAGCAGCCCGGGGGGGAACACTGAAGCTTTCTTT
cdr3_aa: CASSPGGNTEAFF

j_call: TRBJ2-5
d_call: TRBD2
clone_size: NA
v_call: TRBV7-8
cdr3_nt: TGTGCCAGCAGCTTAGCCACCGGGACTAGCGGCCAGGGGACCCAGTACTTC
cdr3_aa: CASSLATGTSGQGTQYF

j_call: TRBJ2-1
d_call: NA
clone_size: NA
v_call: TRBV6-6
cdr3_nt: TGTGCCAGCAGTCTCCTTGGGAGCTCCTACAATGAGCAGTTCTTC
cdr3_aa: CASSLLGSSYNEQFF

j_call: TRBJ2-1
d_call: TRBD2
clone_size: NA
v_call: TRBV18
cdr3_nt: TGTGCCAGCTCATACACTAGCGGGAGAAACAATGAGCAGTTCTTC
cdr3_aa: CASSYTSGRNNEQFF

j_call: TRBJ2-2
d_call: TRBD2
clone_size: NA
v_call: TRBV2
cdr3_nt: TGTGCCAGGACCCTGGGCGGACTAGCGGGAGGGAGGACCGGGGAGCTGTTTTTT
cdr3_aa: CARTLGGLAGGRTGELFF

j_call: TRBJ2-1
d_call: NA
clone_size: few
v_call: TRBV10-3
cdr3_nt: TGTGCCATCAAAGGAACGGTTGGACGCAGGGCAGCGGGACACTACAATGAGCAGTTCTTC
cdr3_aa: CAIKGTVGRRAAGHYNEQFF

j_call: TRBJ2-5
d_call: NA
clone_size: NA
v_call: TRBV29-1
cdr3_nt: TGCAGCGTTGAAGCCTTACAGGGAAGAGAGACCCAGTACTTC
cdr3_aa: CSVEALQGRETQYF

j_call: TRBJ2-1
d_call: TRBD2
clone_size: NA
v_call: TRBV10-3
cdr3_nt: TGTGCCATCAGCAAAGGGAGTGGGGGGGAGGGCCTGGATGAGCAGTTCTTC
cdr3_aa: CAISKGSGGEGLDEQFF

j_call: TRBJ1-1
d_call: NA
clone_size: NA
v_call: TRBV7-9
cdr3_nt: TGTGCCAGCAGCCCGACATCGAACACTGAAGCTTTCTTT
cdr3_aa: CASSPTSNTEAFF

j_call: TRBJ2-7
d_call: TRBD1
clone_size: once
v_call: TRBV7-3
cdr3_nt: TGTGCCAGCAGCTTAAAAGGAGGACAGGGGACGACCTACGAGCAGTACTTC
cdr3_aa: CASSLKGGQGTTYEQYF

j_call: TRBJ2-3
d_call: NA
clone_size: once
v_call: TRBV7-9
cdr3_nt: TGTGCCAGCATCTTGGGGGTCACAGATACGCAGTATTTT
cdr3_aa: CASILGVTDTQYF